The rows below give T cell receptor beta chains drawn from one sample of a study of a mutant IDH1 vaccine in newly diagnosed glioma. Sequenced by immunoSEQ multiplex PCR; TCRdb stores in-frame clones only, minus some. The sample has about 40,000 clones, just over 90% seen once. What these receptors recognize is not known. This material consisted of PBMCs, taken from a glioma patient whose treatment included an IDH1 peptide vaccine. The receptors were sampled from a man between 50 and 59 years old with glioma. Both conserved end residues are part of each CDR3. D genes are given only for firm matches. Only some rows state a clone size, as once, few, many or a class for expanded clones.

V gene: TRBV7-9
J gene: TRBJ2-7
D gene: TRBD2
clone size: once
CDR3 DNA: TGTGCCAGCAGCCCGAGCGGGAACGAGCAGTACTTC
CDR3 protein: CASSPSGNEQYF

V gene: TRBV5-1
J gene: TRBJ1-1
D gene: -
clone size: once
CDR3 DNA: TGCGCCAGCAGCACGTCCAGGGAGGGCACTGAAGCTTTCTTT
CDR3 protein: CASSTSREGTEAFF

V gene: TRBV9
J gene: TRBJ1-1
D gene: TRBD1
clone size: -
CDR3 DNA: TGTGCCAGCAGCGTCCGGGACAGGGCAAGAGTGAACACTGAAGCTTTCTTT
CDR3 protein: CASSVRDRARVNTEAFF

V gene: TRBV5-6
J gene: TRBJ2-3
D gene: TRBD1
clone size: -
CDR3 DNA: TGTGCCAGCAGCCAGGGACAGAATACGCAGTATTTT
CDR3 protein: CASSQGQNTQYF

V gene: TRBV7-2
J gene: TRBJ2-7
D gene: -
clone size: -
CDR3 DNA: TGTGCCAGCAGCTTGTCGGGGGCGCGCACCTACGAGCAGTACTTC
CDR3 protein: CASSLSGARTYEQYF

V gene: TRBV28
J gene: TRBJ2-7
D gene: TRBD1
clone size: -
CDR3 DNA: TGTGCCAGCAGTACCACAGGGGAGACTCTGGGGTACGAGCAGTACTTC
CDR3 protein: CASSTTGETLGYEQYF

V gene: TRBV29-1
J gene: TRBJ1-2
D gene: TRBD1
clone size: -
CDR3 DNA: TGCAGCGTTCGGGACAGTAATAACTATGGCTACACCTTC
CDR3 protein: CSVRDSNNYGYTF

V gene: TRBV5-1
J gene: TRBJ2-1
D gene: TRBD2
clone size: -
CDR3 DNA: TGCGCCAGCAGCAACTTACCGGGACTAGCGGGAGGACTCTCCTACAATGAGCAGTTCTTC
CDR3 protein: CASSNLPGLAGGLSYNEQFF

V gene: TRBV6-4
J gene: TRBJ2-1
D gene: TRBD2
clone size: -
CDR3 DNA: TGTGCCAGCAGTGCCCGCCTAGCGGGAGTGGATGAGCAGTTCTTC
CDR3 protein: CASSARLAGVDEQFF

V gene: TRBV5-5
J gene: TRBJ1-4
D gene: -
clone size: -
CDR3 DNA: TGTGCCAGCACGGACCGCCCGAACCTTAATGAAAAACTGTTTTTT
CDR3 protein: CASTDRPNLNEKLFF

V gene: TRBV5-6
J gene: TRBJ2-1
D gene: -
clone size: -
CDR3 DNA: TGTGCCAGCAGCAGGGGACCCATCAATGAGCAGTTCTTC
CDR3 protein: CASSRGPINEQFF

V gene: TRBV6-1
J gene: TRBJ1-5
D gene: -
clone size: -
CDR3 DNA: TGTGCCAGCAGTGAAGTTAGTTCCGGTGGCAATCAGCCCCAGCATTTT
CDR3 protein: CASSEVSSGGNQPQHF

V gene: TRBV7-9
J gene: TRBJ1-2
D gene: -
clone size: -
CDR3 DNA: TGTGCCAGCAGCGTAAGTGCGGACAGCTCTGGCTACACCTTC
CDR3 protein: CASSVSADSSGYTF

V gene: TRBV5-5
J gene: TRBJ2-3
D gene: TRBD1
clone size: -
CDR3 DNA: TGTGCCAGCAGCTTAAGTACAGGGGGGAGCACAGATACGCAGTATTTT
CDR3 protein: CASSLSTGGSTDTQYF

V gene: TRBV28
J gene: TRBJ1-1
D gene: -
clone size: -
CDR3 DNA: TGTGCCAGCATGGACTCCTTGGTGACTGAAGCTTTCTTT
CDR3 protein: CASMDSLVTEAFF

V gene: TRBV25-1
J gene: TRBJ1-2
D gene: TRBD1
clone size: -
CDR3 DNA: TGTGCCAGCAGTGAACCGGGACAGGGGAACTATGGCTACACCTTC
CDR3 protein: CASSEPGQGNYGYTF

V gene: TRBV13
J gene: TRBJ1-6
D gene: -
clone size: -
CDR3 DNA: TGTGCCAGCAGCTTAGGCCTTGGACAGCCGTTTTCACCCCTCCACTTT
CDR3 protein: CASSLGLGQPFSPLHF

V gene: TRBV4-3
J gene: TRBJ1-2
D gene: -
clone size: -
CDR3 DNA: TGCGCCAGCAGCCAAGATCTGGACAGATATACTGGTAACTATGGCTACACCTTC
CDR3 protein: CASSQDLDRYTGNYGYTF

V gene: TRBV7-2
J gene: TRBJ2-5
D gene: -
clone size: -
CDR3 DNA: TGTGCCAGCAGCTTAGCGTTAGGGCAAGAGACCCAGTACTTC
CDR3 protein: CASSLALGQETQYF

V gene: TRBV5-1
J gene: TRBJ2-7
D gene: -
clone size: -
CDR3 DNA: TGCGCCAGCAGCTTGACGGGGAGCGACTACGAGCAGTACTTC
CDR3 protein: CASSLTGSDYEQYF

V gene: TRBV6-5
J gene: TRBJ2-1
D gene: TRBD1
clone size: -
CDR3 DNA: TGTGCCAGCAGCCGACAGGGGGCCCCCTACAATGAGCAGTTCTTC
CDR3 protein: CASSRQGAPYNEQFF

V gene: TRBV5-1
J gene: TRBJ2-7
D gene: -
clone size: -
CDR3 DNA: TGCGCCAGCAGCCCACTCAGGGAGAAGGTCTCCTACGAGCAGTACTTC
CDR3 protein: CASSPLREKVSYEQYF

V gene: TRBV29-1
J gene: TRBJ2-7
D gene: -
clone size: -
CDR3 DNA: TGCAGCGTTTCTTCGACAGGATCCTACGAGCAGTACTTC
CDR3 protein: CSVSSTGSYEQYF

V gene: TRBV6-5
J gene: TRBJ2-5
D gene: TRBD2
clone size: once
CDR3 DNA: TGTGCCAGCAGTTACTCGACGGGGGGAGTGTGGGAGACCCAGTACTTC
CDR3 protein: CASSYSTGGVWETQYF

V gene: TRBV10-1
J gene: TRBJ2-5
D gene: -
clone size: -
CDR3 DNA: TGCGCCAGCAGTGAGTCGGCGGGGACTCGGTACTTC
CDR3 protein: CASSESAGTRYF

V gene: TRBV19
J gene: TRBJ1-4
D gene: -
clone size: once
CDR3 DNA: TGTGCCAGTAGTATAACACAGGCGCTGGCTGAAAAACTGTTTTTT
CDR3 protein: CASSITQALAEKLFF

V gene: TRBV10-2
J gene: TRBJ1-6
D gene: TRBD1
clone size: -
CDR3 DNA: TGCGCCAGCCTCCGGGACAGGGACAATTCACCCCTCCACTTT
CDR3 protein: CASLRDRDNSPLHF

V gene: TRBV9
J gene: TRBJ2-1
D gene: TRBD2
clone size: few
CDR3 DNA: TGTGCCAGCAGCGAGAGAACTAGTGCGGGGGGGCCTTACAATGAGCAGTTCTTC
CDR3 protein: CASSERTSAGGPYNEQFF

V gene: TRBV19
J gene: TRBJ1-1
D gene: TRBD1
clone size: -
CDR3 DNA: TGTGCCAGTAATCCGATGACAGGGTTGGGCACTGAAGCTTTCTTT
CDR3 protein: CASNPMTGLGTEAFF

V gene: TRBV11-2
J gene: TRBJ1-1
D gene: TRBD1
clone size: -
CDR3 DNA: TGTGCCAGCAGCTCCAGGGGGTGGAACACTGAAGCTTTCTTT
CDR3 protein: CASSSRGWNTEAFF

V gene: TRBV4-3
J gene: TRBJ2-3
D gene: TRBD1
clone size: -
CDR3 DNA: TGCGCCAGCAGCCAAGACAGGACAGGGGATACAGATACGCAGTATTTT
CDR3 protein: CASSQDRTGDTDTQYF

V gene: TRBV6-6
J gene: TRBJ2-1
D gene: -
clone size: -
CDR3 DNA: TGTGCCAGCAGTAAACGCAATGAGCAGTTCTTC
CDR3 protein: CASSKRNEQFF

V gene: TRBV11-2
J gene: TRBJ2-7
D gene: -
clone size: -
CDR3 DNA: TGTGCCAGCAGCCCCCCTTCGGTCAGGGCCCGGAACGAGCAGTACTTC
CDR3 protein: CASSPPSVRARNEQYF

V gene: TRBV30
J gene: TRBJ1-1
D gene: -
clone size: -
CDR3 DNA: TGTGCCTGGGACGATAGACAGCTGGGAAGCACTGAAGCTTTCTTT
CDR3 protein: CAWDDRQLGSTEAFF

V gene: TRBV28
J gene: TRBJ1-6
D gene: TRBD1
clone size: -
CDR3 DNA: TGTGCCAGCAGTCCCTCGACAGGGCTAGGCTCCTATAATTCACCCCTCCACTTT
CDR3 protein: CASSPSTGLGSYNSPLHF

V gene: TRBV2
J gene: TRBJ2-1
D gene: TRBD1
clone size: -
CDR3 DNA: TGTGCCACCCGAACCGGGACAGGGTACAATGAGCAGTTCTTC
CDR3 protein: CATRTGTGYNEQFF

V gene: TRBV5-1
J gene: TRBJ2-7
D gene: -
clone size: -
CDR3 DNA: TGCGCCAGCAGCGCCTACTACGAGCAGTACTTC
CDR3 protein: CASSAYYEQYF

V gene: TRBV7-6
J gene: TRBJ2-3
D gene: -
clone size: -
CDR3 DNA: TGTGCCAGCAGCTTAGGGGTAGATACGCAGTATTTT
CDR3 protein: CASSLGVDTQYF

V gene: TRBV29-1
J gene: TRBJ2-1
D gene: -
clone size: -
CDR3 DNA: TGCAGCGTTGCCAGGAGATACAATGAGCAGTTCTTC
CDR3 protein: CSVARRYNEQFF

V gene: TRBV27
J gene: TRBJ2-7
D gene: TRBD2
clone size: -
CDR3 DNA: TGTGCCAGCAGTTTATCGGGGGAGGGTGTCTACGAGCAGTACTTC
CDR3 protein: CASSLSGEGVYEQYF

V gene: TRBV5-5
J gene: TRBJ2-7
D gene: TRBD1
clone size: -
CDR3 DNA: TGTGCCAGCAGCGTGGGCGGGACAGGGGGCGAGCAGTACTTC
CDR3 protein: CASSVGGTGGEQYF

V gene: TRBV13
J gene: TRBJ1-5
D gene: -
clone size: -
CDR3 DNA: TGTGCCAGCAGCGCGGGACACCCGAGCAATCAGCCCCAGCATTTT
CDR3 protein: CASSAGHPSNQPQHF

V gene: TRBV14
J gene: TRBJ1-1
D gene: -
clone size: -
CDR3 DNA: TGTGCCAGCAGCCCACGGTGGGTGAACACTGAAGCTTTCTTT
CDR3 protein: CASSPRWVNTEAFF